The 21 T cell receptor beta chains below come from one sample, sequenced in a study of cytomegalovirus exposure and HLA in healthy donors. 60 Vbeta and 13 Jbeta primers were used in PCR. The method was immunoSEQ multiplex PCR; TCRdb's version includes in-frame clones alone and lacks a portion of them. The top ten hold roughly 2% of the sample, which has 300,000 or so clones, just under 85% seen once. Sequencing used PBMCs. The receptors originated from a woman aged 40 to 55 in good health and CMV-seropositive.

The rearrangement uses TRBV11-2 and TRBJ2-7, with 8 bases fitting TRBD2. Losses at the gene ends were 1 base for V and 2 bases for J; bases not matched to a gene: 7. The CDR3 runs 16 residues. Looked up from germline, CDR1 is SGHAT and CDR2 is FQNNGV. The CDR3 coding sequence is TGTGCCAGCAGCTTAGCCTCAACTAGCGGAACCTACGAGCAGTACTTC. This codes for CASSLASTSGTYEQYF. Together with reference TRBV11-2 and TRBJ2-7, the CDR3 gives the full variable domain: EAGVAQSPRYKIIEKRQSVAFWCNPISGHATLYWYQQILGQGPKLLIQFQNNGVVDDSQLPKDRFSAERLKGVDSTLKIQPAKLEDSAVYLCASSLASTSGTYEQYFGPGTRLTVT.

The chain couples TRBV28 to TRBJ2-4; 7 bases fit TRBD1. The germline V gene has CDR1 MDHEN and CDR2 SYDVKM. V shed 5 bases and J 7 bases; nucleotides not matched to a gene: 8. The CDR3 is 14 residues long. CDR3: CASSQDRERNIQYF. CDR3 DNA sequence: TGTGCCAGCAGTCAAGACAGGGAACGGAACATTCAGTACTTC.

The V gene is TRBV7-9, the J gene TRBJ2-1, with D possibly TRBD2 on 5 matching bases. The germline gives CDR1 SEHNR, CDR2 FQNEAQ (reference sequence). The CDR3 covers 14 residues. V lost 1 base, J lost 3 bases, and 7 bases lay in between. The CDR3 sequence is CASSLVSVYNEQFF. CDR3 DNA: TGTGCCAGCAGCTTAGTTAGCGTCTACAATGAGCAGTTCTTC.

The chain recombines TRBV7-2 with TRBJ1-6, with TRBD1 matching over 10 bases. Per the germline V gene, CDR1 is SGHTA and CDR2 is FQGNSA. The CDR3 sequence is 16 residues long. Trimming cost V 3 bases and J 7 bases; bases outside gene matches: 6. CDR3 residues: CASSFPGQGGNSPLHF. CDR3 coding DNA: TGTGCCAGCAGCTTCCCAGGACAGGGGGGCAATTCACCCCTCCACTTT.

As DNA, the CDR3 is TGTGCCAGCAGCCGACTAGCGGAGAAAGCCTACGAGCAGTACTTC. Its protein is CASSRLAEKAYEQYF. The J gene is TRBJ2-7, the V gene TRBV7-2, with 9 bases matching TRBD2. The CDR3 contains 15 residues. The germline V gene encodes CDR1 SGHTA and CDR2 FQGNSA. The J segment lost 2 bases and the V segment lost 5 bases, leaving 7 bases of the junction unmatched.

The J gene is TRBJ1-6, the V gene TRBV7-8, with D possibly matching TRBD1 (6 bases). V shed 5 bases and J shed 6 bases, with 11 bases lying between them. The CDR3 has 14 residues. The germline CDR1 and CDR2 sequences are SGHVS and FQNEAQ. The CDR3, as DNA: TGTGCCAGCAGCAAACGACAGGCTAATTCACCCCTCCACTTT. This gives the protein CASSKRQANSPLHF.

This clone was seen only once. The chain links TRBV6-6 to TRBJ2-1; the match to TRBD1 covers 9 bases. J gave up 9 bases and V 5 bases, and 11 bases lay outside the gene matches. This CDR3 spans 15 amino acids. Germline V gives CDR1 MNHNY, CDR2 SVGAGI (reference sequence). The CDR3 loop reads CASSNGQGRIGEQFF. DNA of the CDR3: TGTGCCAGCAGTAACGGACAGGGGCGGATCGGTGAGCAGTTCTTC.

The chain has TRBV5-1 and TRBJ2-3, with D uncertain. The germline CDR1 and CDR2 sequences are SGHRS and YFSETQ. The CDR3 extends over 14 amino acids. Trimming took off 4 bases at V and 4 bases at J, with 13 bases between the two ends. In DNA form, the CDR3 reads TGCGCCAGCAGCGGGTCAGCTACAGCAGATACGCAGTATTTT. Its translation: CASSGSATADTQYF.

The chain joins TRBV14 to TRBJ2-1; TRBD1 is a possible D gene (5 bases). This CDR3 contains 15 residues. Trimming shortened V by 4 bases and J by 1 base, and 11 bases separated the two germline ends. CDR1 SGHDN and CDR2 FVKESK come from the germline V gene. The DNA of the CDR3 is TGTGCCAGCAGCCCTTGGGCAGGGTCCTACAATGAGCAGTTCTTC. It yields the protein CASSPWAGSYNEQFF.

CDR3 nucleotide sequence: TGTGCCAGCAGCCCCGCCTTTGTCCAGTACAATGAGCAGTTCTTC. This translates into CASSPAFVQYNEQFF. The chain uses TRBV5-6 and TRBJ2-1; D unclear. The CDR3 covers 15 residues. In germline, CDR1 is SGHDT, CDR2 YYEEEE. Trimming took 4 bases from V and 4 from J, leaving 15 bases between them.

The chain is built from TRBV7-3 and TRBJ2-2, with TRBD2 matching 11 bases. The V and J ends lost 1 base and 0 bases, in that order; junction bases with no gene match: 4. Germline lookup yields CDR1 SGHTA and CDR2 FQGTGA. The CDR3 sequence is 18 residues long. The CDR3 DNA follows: TGTGCCAGCAGCTTAAACAGGGGACTAGCGGCGAACACCGGGGAGCTGTTTTTT. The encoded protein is CASSLNRGLAANTGELFF.

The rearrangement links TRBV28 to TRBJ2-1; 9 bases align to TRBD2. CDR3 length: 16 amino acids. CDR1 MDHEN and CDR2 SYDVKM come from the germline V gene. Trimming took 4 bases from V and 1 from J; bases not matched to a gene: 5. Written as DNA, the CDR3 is TGTGCCAGCAGTTCCCCTCTAGCGGGGTCCTACAATGAGCAGTTCTTC. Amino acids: CASSSPLAGSYNEQFF. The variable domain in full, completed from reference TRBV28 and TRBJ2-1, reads DVKVTQSSRYLVKRTGEKVFLECVQDMDHENMFWYRQDPGLGLRLIYFSYDVKMKEKGDIPEGYSVSREKKERFSLILESASTNQTSMYLCASSSPLAGSYNEQFFGPGTRLTVL.

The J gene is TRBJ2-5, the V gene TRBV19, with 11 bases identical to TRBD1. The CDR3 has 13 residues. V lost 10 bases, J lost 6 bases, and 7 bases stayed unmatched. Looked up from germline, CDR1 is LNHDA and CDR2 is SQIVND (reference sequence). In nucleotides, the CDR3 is TGTGCCACCGCTGGACAGGGGGCACAGACCCAGTACTTC. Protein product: CATAGQGAQTQYF.

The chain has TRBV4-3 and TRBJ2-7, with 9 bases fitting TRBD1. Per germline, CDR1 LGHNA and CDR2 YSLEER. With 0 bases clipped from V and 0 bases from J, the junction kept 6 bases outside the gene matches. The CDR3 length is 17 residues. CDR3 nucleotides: TGCGCCAGCAGCCAAGAGGAGGGACAGGGAAGCTCCTACGAGCAGTACTTC. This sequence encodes CASSQEEGQGSSYEQYF.

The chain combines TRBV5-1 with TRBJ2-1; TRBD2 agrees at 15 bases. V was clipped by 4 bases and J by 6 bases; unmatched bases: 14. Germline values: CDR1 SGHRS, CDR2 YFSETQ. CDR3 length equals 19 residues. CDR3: CASSERQGGTSGRRNEQFF. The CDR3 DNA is TGCGCCAGCAGCGAACGACAGGGAGGGACTAGCGGGAGGCGCAATGAGCAGTTCTTC. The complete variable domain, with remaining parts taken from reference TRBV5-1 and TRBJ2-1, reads KAGVTQTPRYLIKTRGQQVTLSCSPISGHRSVSWYQQTPGQGLQFLFEYFSETQRNKGNFPGRFSGRQFSNSRSEMNVSTLELGDSALYLCASSERQGGTSGRRNEQFFGPGTRLTVL.

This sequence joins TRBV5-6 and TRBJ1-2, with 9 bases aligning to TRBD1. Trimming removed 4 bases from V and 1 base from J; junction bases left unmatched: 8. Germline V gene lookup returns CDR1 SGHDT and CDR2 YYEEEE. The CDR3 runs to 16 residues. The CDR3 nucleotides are TGTGCCAGCAGCATATTCGGGGACAGGGTTAACTATGGCTACACCTTC. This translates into CASSIFGDRVNYGYTF.

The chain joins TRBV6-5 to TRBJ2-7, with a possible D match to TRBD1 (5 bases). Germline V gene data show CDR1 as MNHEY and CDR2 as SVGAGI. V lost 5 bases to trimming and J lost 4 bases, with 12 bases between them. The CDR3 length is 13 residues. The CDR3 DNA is TGTGCCAGCAGTGGACCCAGGGTTTACGAGCAGTACTTC. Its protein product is CASSGPRVYEQYF.

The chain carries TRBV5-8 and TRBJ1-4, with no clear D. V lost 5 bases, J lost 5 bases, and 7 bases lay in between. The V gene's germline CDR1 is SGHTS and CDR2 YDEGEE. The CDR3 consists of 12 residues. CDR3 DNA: TGTGCCAGCAGATACGGGAATGAAAAACTGTTTTTT. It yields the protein CASRYGNEKLFF. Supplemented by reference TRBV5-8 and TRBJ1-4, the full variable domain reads EAGVTQSPTHLIKTRGQQATLRCSPISGHTSVYWYQQALGLGLQFLLWYDEGEERNRGNFPPRFSGRQFPNYSSELNVNALELEDSALYLCASRYGNEKLFFGSGTQLSVL.

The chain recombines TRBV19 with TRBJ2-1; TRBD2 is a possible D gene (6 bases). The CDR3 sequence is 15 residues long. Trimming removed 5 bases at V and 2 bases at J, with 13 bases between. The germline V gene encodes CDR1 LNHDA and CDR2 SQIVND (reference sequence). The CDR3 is CASSFGGLAYNEQFF. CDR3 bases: TGTGCCAGTAGTTTCGGGGGACTGGCCTACAATGAGCAGTTCTTC. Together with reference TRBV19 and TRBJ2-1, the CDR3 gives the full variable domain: DGGITQSPKYLFRKEGQNVTLSCEQNLNHDAMYWYRQDPGQGLRLIYYSQIVNDFQKGDIAEGYSVSREKKESFPLTVTSAQKNPTAFYLCASSFGGLAYNEQFFGPGTRLTVL.

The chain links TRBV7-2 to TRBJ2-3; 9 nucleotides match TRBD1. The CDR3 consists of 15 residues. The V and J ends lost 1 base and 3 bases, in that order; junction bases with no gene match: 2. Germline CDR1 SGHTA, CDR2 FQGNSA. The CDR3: CASSLDRGRTDTQYF. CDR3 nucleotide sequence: TGTGCCAGCAGCTTAGACAGGGGGCGGACAGATACGCAGTATTTT.

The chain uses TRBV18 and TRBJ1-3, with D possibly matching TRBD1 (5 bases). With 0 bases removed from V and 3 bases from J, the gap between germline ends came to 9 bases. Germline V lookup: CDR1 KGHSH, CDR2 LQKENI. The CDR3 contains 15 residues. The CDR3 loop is CASSPPGGGGNTIYF. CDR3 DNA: TGTGCCAGCTCACCACCGGGGGGTGGTGGAAACACCATATATTTT.